These 5 T cell receptor beta chains share one sample of origin, sequenced in a study of T cell responses to AZD1222 COVID-19 vaccine. Sequencing used immunoSEQ multiplex PCR; TCRdb keeps in-frame clones, though not all of them. The sample carries 90,000 to 150,000 clones, 86% recorded once. The sample here was peripheral blood, taken on day 0 of AZD1222 vaccination. These receptors were obtained from an adult in good health.

This clone appeared a few times. The rearrangement uses TRBV4-1 and TRBJ2-7; 9 nucleotides line up with TRBD2. From germline, CDR1 is MGHRA and CDR2 YSYEKL. V was pared by 4 bases and J by 2 bases, with 6 bases of the junction left unmatched. The CDR3 length is 15 residues. The CDR3 loop reads CASSPGTSKTYEQYF. The DNA of the CDR3 is TGCGCCAGCAGCCCCGGGACTAGCAAAACCTACGAGCAGTACTTC.

The rearrangement joins TRBV30 to TRBJ2-5, with 14 bases lining up with TRBD2. The CDR3 length is 15 residues. The junction had 8 bases not matched to a gene; V was cut back by 7 bases and J by 4 bases. Germline V gene sequence: CDR1 GTSNPN, CDR2 SVGIG (reference sequence). The CDR3 spells CALTGLAGAVETQYF. As DNA, the CDR3 is TGTGCCTTAACGGGACTAGCGGGGGCCGTAGAGACCCAGTACTTC.

The CDR3 is CASSTRDSGGEQFF. The DNA of the CDR3 is TGTGCCAGCAGTACCAGGGACTCGGGCGGGGAGCAGTTCTTC. The chain employs TRBV6-2 or TRBV6-3 and TRBJ2-1; weak D call: TRBD2 (6 bases). Germline values: CDR1 MNHEY, CDR2 SVGEGT. V was trimmed by 5 bases and J by 10 bases, leaving 18 bases between them. This CDR3 comprises 14 residues.

About this clone itself: A junction end diverges from the germline sequence, so it may reflect a read error. The chain couples TRBV7-7 to TRBJ2-7; TRBD1 aligns across 7 bases. Germline V CDR1 and CDR2: SSHAT, FNYEAQ (reference sequence). The CDR3 has 14 residues. Here the CDR3 DNA reads TGTGCTAGCAGCCCCGACAGGGTCTCCTACGAGCAGTACTTC. Its protein product is CASSPDRVSYEQYF.

The gene calls are TRBV7-9 and TRBJ2-4, with D possibly matching TRBD1 (5 bases). The CDR3 has 15 amino acids. Germline V gene data show CDR1 as SEHNR and CDR2 as FQNEAQ (reference sequence). V lost 5 bases, J lost 2 bases, and 13 bases lay in between. The DNA of the CDR3 is TGTGCCAGCAGCCCTAGGCAGGGTACCAAAAACATTCAGTACTTC. Translation gives CASSPRQGTKNIQYF.